This TCR beta chain was captured in a study of blood T cell repertoires in COVID-19. The overall study: Some COVID-19 samples were acute and others convalescent; all came from the United States, Italy and Spain. PBMCs, B-cell-depleted T cells, or T cells provided the cDNA or gDNA that made up the material.

The V and J ends lost 6 bases and 5 bases respectively, with 20 bases between them. Per germline, CDR1 SGHRS and CDR2 YFSETQ. The CDR3 runs to 15 residues. Using immunoSEQ multiplex PCR, the repertoire was profiled, and TCRdb retains in-frame clones only, with some absent. Of roughly 250,000 clones listed, around nine tenths are singletons. The source is a woman in her thirties or forties who had recovered from COVID-19. Sequenced sample: peripheral blood. The rearrangement links TRBV5-1 to TRBJ2-5, with D possibly matching TRBD1 (5 bases). The CDR3 DNA reads TGCGCCAGCACTCTGAGGTGGGGCGGTGACGAGACCCAGTACTTC. Translated, it gives CASTLRWGGDETQYF. Using reference TRBV5-1 and TRBJ2-5 for the parts outside the CDR3, the full variable domain is KAGVTQTPRYLIKTRGQQVTLSCSPISGHRSVSWYQQTPGQGLQFLFEYFSETQRNKGNFPGRFSGRQFSNSRSEMNVSTLELGDSALYLCASTLRWGGDETQYFGPGTRLLVL.